The source of this T cell receptor (beta chain) is a study of blood T cell repertoires in COVID-19. Across the study: COVID-19 samples collected from the United States, Italy and Spain covered acute and convalescent phases.

Germline assignment: CDR1 SEHNR and CDR2 FQNEAQ (reference sequence). V lost 1 base, J lost 2 bases, and 8 bases stayed unmatched. The CDR3 covers 16 residues. In the original workflow: Reference gene primer amplification gave nucleated cell count estimates. Method: immunoSEQ multiplex PCR; TCRdb's copy keeps in-frame clones and lacks some. The DNA was the basis for D and trimming; V, J and clone size are from that table. Of 250,000 to 300,000 clones listed, over 70% are singletons. V is TRBV7-9 and J is TRBJ2-7; 7 nucleotides align to TRBD2. Specimen: peripheral blood. The clonotype originates from a man older than 75 with acute or convalescent COVID-19. CDR3: CASSLGIAGQAYEQYF. In DNA form, the CDR3 reads TGTGCCAGCAGCTTAGGCATAGCGGGCCAAGCCTACGAGCAGTACTTC.